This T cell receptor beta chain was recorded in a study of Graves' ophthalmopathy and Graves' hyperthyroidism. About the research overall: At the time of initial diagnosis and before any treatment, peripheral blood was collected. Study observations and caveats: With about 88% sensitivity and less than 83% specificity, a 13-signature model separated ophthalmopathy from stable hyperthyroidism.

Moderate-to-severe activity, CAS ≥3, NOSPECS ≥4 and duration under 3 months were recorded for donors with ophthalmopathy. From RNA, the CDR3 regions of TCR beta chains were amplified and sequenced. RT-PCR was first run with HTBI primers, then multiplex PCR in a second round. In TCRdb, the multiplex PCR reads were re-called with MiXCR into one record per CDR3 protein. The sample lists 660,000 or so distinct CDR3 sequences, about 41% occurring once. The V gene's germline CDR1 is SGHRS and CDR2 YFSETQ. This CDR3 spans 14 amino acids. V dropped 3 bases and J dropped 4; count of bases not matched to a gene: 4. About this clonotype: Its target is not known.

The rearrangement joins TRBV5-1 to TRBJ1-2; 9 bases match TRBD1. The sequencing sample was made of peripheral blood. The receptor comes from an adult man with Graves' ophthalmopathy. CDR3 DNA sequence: TGCGCCAGCAGCTGGACAGGGGAACTCTATGGCTACACCTTC. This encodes CASSWTGELYGYTF.